A selection of T cell receptor beta chains follows, all from one sample in a study of radiation and T cells in renal cell carcinoma. Produced via immunoSEQ multiplex PCR; TCRdb's table is partial and in-frame only. The data show approximately 83,000 clones, around four fifths seen once. This specimen consisted of blood, obtained from a patient whose treatment included radiotherapy and nephrectomy. Every receptor here comes from a man over 45 with renal cell carcinoma. CDR3s include the opening cysteine and the closing phenylalanine or tryptophan. Fields, in order: J gene, clone size, D gene, V gene, CDR3 protein, CDR3 DNA. D genes are given only for firm matches. Rows may omit the clone size; those that give it use once, few, many or a size class.

j_gene: TRBJ1-2
abundance: NA
d_gene: NA
v_gene: TRBV5-6
CDR3aa: CASSRTGRTPYGYTF
CDR3nt: TGTGCCAGCAGCCGCACGGGTCGAACCCCCTATGGCTACACCTTC

j_gene: TRBJ2-1
abundance: NA
d_gene: NA
v_gene: TRBV18
CDR3aa: CASSPSAFNEQFF
CDR3nt: TGTGCCAGCTCACCAAGTGCTTTCAATGAGCAGTTCTTC

j_gene: TRBJ2-5
abundance: NA
d_gene: TRBD2
v_gene: TRBV9
CDR3aa: CASSVGTSPRTQYF
CDR3nt: TGTGCCAGCAGCGTAGGGACTAGCCCTCGGACCCAGTACTTC

j_gene: TRBJ1-6
abundance: NA
d_gene: TRBD1
v_gene: TRBV18
CDR3aa: CASSISTGRDSPLHF
CDR3nt: TGTGCCAGCTCAATCTCGACAGGGAGAGATTCACCCCTCCACTTT

j_gene: TRBJ2-7
abundance: NA
d_gene: NA
v_gene: TRBV28
CDR3aa: CASSPFYSLKGEGNQYEQYF
CDR3nt: TGTGCCAGCAGTCCGTTTTACTCTCTTAAGGGGGAGGGCAACCAATACGAGCAGTACTTC

j_gene: TRBJ1-4
abundance: NA
d_gene: NA
v_gene: TRBV6-1
CDR3aa: CASSELGGSLNEKLFF
CDR3nt: TGTGCCAGCAGTGAATTAGGAGGCAGTTTAAATGAAAAACTGTTTTTT

j_gene: TRBJ2-1
abundance: NA
d_gene: NA
v_gene: TRBV18
CDR3aa: CASSREDEQFF
CDR3nt: TGTGCCAGCTCCAGGGAGGATGAGCAGTTCTTC

j_gene: TRBJ2-3
abundance: NA
d_gene: NA
v_gene: TRBV2
CDR3aa: CASRGTASTDTQYF
CDR3nt: TGTGCCAGCAGAGGGACGGCTAGCACAGATACGCAGTATTTT

j_gene: TRBJ1-2
abundance: NA
d_gene: NA
v_gene: TRBV28
CDR3aa: CASFVGRGLVNYGYTF
CDR3nt: TGTGCCAGCTTCGTGGGGAGGGGGTTGGTTAACTATGGCTACACCTTC

j_gene: TRBJ1-4
abundance: NA
d_gene: TRBD1
v_gene: TRBV6-5
CDR3aa: CASSYGTGTNEKLFF
CDR3nt: TGTGCCAGCAGTTACGGGACAGGGACTAATGAAAAACTGTTTTTT

j_gene: TRBJ2-1
abundance: NA
d_gene: TRBD2
v_gene: TRBV30
CDR3aa: CAWSLSGEFPFF
CDR3nt: TGTGCCTGGAGTTTAAGCGGGGAGTTCCCATTCTTC

j_gene: TRBJ1-6
abundance: NA
d_gene: NA
v_gene: TRBV5-8
CDR3aa: CASSLAGWRSYNSPLHF
CDR3nt: TGTGCCAGCAGCTTAGCAGGGTGGAGGTCCTATAATTCACCCCTCCACTTT

j_gene: TRBJ2-3
abundance: NA
d_gene: NA
v_gene: TRBV29-1
CDR3aa: CSVEPGDTQYF
CDR3nt: TGCAGCGTGGAGCCGGGTGACACGCAGTATTTT

j_gene: TRBJ2-5
abundance: NA
d_gene: NA
v_gene: TRBV5-1
CDR3aa: CASRSFGNSETQYF
CDR3nt: TGCGCCAGCAGGTCGTTCGGGAATTCAGAGACCCAGTACTTC

j_gene: TRBJ1-4
abundance: once
d_gene: NA
v_gene: TRBV29-1
CDR3aa: CSVSQGSEKLFF
CDR3nt: TGCAGCGTGTCCCAGGGAAGTGAAAAACTGTTTTTT

j_gene: TRBJ2-5
abundance: NA
d_gene: NA
v_gene: TRBV5-1
CDR3aa: CASNDPGLQQETQYF
CDR3nt: TGCGCCAGCAACGACCCGGGTCTGCAACAAGAGACCCAGTACTTC

j_gene: TRBJ1-5
abundance: once
d_gene: NA
v_gene: TRBV28
CDR3aa: CASSLGGERNQPQHF
CDR3nt: TGTGCCAGCAGTTTAGGGGGAGAGAGGAATCAGCCCCAGCATTTT

j_gene: TRBJ2-2
abundance: few
d_gene: NA
v_gene: TRBV30
CDR3aa: CAFQSGTSVTGELFF
CDR3nt: TGTGCCTTCCAATCCGGGACAAGCGTCACCGGGGAGCTGTTTTTT

j_gene: TRBJ1-5
abundance: NA
d_gene: NA
v_gene: TRBV11-2
CDR3aa: CASSWTDSNQPQHF
CDR3nt: TGTGCCAGCAGTTGGACGGATAGCAATCAGCCCCAGCATTTT

j_gene: TRBJ2-7
abundance: NA
d_gene: TRBD2
v_gene: TRBV27
CDR3aa: CASRTTSAREQYF
CDR3nt: TGTGCCAGCAGAACGACTAGCGCGCGCGAGCAGTACTTC

j_gene: TRBJ2-1
abundance: few
d_gene: NA
v_gene: TRBV9
CDR3aa: CASSVLLDNEQFF
CDR3nt: TGTGCCAGCAGCGTATTGTTAGACAACGAGCAGTTCTTC

j_gene: TRBJ1-6
abundance: NA
d_gene: NA
v_gene: TRBV30
CDR3aa: CAWKDRNSPLHF
CDR3nt: TGTGCCTGGAAGGACAGAAATTCACCCCTCCACTTT